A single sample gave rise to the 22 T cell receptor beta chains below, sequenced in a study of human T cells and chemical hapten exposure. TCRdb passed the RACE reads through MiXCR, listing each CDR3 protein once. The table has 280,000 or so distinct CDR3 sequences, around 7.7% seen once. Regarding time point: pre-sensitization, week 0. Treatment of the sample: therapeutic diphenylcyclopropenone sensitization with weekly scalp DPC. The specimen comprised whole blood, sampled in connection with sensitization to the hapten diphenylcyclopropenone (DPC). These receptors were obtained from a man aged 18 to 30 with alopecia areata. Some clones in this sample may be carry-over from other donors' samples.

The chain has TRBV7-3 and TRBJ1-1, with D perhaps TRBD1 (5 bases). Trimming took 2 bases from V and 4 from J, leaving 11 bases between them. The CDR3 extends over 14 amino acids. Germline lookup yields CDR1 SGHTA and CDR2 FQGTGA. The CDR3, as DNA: TGTGCCAGCAGCTTATTGGGGCAGAGCACTGAAGCTTTCTTT. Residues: CASSLLGQSTEAFF.

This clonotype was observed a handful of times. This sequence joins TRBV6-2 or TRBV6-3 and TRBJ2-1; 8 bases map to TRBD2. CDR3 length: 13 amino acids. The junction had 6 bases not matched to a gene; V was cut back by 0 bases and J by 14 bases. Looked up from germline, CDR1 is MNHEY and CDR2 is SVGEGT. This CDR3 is CASSYSLSSGEFF. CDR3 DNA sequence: TGTGCCAGCAGTTACTCCTTAAGTAGCGGGGAGTTCTTC.

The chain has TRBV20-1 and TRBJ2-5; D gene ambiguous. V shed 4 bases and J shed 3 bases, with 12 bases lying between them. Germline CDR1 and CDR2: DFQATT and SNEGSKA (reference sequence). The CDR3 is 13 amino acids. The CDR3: CSANRPAKETQYF. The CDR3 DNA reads TGCAGTGCTAACCGTCCAGCAAAAGAGACCCAGTACTTC.

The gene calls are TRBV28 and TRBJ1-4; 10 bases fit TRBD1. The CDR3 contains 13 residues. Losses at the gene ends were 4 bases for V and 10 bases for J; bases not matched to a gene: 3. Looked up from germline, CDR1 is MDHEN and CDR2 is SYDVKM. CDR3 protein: CASSSGQGGKLFF. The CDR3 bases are TGTGCCAGCAGTTCCGGACAGGGGGGAAAACTGTTTTTT.

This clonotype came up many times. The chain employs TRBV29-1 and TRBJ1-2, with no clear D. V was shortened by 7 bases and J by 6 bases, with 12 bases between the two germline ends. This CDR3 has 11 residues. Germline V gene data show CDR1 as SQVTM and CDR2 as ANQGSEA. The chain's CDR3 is CSAEGPDGYTF. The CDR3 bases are TGCAGCGCTGAGGGTCCCGATGGCTACACCTTC. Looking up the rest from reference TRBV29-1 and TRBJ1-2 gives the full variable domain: SAVISQKPSRDICQRGTSLTIQCQVDSQVTMMFWYRQQPGQSLTLIATANQGSEATYESGFVIDKFPISRPNLTFSTLTVSNMSPEDSSIYLCSAEGPDGYTFGSGTRLTVV.

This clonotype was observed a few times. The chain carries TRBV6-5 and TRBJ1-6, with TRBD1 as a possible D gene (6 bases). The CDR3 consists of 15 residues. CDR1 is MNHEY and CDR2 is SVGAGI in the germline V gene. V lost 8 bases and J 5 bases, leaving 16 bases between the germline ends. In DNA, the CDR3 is TGTGCCAGCCTTTCTGGTGGACAGCATAATTCACCCCTCCACTTT. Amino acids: CASLSGGQHNSPLHF.

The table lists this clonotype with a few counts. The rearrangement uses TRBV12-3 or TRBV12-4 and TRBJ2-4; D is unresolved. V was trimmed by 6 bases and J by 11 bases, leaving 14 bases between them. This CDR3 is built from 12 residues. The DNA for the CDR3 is TGTGCCAGCAGCCCTGCCCAGGTGGTTCAGTACTTC. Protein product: CASSPAQVVQYF.

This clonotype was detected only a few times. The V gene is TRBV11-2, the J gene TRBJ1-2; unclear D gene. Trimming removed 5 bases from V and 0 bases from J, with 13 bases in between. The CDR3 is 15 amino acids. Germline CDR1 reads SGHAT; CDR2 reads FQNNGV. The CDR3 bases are TGTGCCAGCAGCCCCTCAGGAGGTCCTAACTATGGCTACACCTTC. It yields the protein CASSPSGGPNYGYTF.

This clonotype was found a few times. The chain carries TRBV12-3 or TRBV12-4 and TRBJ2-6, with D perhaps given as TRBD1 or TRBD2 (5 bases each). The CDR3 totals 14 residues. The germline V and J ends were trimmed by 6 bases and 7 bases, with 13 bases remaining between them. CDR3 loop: CASRRWDGANVLTF. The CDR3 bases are TGTGCCAGCAGAAGGTGGGACGGCGCCAACGTCCTGACTTTC.

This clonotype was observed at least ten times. The CDR3 sequence: CASSVGRMNTEAFF. DNA for the CDR3: TGTGCCAGCAGCGTAGGACGCATGAACACTGAAGCTTTCTTT. V and J are TRBV9 and TRBJ1-1; no clear D gene. The germline V gene has CDR1 SGDLS and CDR2 YYNGEE. This CDR3 region has 14 residues. The V gene lost 0 bases and the J gene lost 0 bases, with 6 bases spanning the gap.

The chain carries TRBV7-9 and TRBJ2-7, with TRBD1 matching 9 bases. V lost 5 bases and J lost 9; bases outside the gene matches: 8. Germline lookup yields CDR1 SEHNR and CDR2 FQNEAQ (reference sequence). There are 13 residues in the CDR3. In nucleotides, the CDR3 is TGTGCCAGCAGCGTGCCGGGACAGGGAAGGCAGTACTTC. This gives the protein CASSVPGQGRQYF. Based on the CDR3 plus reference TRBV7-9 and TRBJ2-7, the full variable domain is DTGVSQNPRHKITKRGQNVTFRCDPISEHNRLYWYRQTLGQGPEFLTYFQNEAQLEKSRLLSDRFSAERPKGSFSTLEIQRTEQGDSAMYLCASSVPGQGRQYFGPGTRLTVT.

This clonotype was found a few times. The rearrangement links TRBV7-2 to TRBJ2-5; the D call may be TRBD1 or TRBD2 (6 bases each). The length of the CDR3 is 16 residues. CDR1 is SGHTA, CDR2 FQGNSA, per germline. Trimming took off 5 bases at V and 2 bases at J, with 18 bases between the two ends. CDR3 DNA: TGTGCCAGCAGCCTCAGTGGAGGAGGGGGGCAAGAGACCCAGTACTTC. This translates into CASSLSGGGGQETQYF.

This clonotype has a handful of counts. The CDR3 loop reads CSVVINREAPQHF. DNA for the CDR3: TGCAGCGTTGTGATTAACAGGGAGGCGCCCCAGCATTTT. V usage is TRBV29-1 and J usage is TRBJ1-5; possible D gene TRBD1, 6 bases. With 4 bases removed from V and 9 bases from J, the gap between germline ends came to 16 bases. This CDR3 comprises 13 residues. The germline V gene has CDR1 SQVTM and CDR2 ANQGSEA. The full variable domain, completed using reference TRBV29-1 and TRBJ1-5, is SAVISQKPSRDICQRGTSLTIQCQVDSQVTMMFWYRQQPGQSLTLIATANQGSEATYESGFVIDKFPISRPNLTFSTLTVSNMSPEDSSIYLCSVVINREAPQHFGDGTRLSIL.

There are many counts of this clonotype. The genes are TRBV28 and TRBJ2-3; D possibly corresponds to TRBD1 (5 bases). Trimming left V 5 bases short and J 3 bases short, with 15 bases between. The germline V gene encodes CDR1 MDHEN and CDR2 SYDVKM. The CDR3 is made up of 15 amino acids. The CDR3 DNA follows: TGTGCCAGCAGTCTCACAGGTCACGAGACAGATACGCAGTATTTT. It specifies CASSLTGHETDTQYF.

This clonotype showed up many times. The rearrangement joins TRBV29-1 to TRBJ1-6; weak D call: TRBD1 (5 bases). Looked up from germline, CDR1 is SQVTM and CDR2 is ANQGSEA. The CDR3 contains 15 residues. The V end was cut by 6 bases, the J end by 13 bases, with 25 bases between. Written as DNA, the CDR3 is TGCAGCGTCAGACAGAACTCCATCCCCGGCTCTCCCCTCCACTTT. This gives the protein CSVRQNSIPGSPLHF.

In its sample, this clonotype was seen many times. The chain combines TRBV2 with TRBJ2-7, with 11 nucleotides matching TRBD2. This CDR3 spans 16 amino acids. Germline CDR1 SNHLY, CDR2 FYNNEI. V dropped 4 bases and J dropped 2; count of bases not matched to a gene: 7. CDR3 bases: TGTGCCAGCAGTGGTTCCTTAGCGGGGGGGACCTACGAGCAGTACGTC. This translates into CASSGSLAGGTYEQYV.

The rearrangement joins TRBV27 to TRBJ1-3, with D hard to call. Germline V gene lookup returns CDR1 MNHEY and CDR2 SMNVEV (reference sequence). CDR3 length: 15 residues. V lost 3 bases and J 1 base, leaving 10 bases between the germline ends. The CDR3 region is CASSLGQASGNTIYF. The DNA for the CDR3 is TGTGCCAGCAGTTTGGGTCAGGCGTCTGGAAACACCATATATTTT.

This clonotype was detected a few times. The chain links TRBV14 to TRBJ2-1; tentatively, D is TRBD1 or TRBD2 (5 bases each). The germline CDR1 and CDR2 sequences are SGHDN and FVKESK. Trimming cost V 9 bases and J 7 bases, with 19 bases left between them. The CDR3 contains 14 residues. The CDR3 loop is CASRTSEGPNEQFF. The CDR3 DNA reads TGTGCCAGTCGAACAAGCGAGGGGCCGAATGAGCAGTTCTTC.

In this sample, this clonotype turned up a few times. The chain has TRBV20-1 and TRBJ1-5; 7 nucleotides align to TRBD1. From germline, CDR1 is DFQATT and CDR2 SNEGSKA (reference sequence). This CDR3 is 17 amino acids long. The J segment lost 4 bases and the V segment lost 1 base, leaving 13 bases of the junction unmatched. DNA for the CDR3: TGCAGTGCTAGAGTACTAAAAGGGACAGCCTTTAATCAGCCCCAGCATTTT. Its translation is CSARVLKGTAFNQPQHF.

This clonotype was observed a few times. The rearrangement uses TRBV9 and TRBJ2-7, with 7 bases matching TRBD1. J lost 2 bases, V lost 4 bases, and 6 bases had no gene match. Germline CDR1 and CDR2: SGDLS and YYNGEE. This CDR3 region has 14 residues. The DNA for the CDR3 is TGTGCCAGCAGCCTTCGACAGGGACCCTACGAGCAGTACTTC. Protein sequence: CASSLRQGPYEQYF.

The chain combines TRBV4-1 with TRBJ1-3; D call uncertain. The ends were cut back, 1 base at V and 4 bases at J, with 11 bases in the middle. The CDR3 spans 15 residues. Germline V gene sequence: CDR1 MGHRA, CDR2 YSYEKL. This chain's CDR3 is CASSQVRGGGNTIYF. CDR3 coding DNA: TGCGCCAGCAGCCAAGTTCGGGGAGGAGGAAACACCATATATTTT.

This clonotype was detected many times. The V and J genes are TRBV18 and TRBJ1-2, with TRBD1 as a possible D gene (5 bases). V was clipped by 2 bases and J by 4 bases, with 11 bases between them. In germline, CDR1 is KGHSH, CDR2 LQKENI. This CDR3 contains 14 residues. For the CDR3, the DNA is TGTGCCAGCTCACCAGTCAGGGACGGCTATGGCTACACCTTC. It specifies CASSPVRDGYGYTF. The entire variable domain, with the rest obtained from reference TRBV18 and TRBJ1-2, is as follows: NAGVMQNPRHLVRRRGQEARLRCSPMKGHSHVYWYRQLPEEGLKFMVYLQKENIIDESGMPKERFSAEFPKEGPSILRIQQVVRGDSAAYFCASSPVRDGYGYTFGSGTRLTVV.